This T cell receptor (beta chain) came from a study of T cell responses to AZD1222 COVID-19 vaccine. General study points: Mostly white British, mostly female donors; authors suggested clonal diversity may be underestimated. Among vaccine-associated CD4 TCRs, coverage spanned spike, with dominance at 160-218 and 743-854. The number of AZD1222 recipients seropositive at baseline was only five or six.

The CDR3 is 13 residues long. V lost 5 bases and J 4 bases, leaving 12 bases between the germline ends. Germline values: CDR1 SGHVS, CDR2 FQNEAQ. Produced via immunoSEQ multiplex PCR; TCRdb's table is partial and in-frame only. This table has hundreds of thousands of clones, 90% to 95% appearing once. This clone was seen a handful of times. No antigen is known for it. This specimen was peripheral blood, taken 28 days after the second AZD1222 dose. V is TRBV7-8 and J is TRBJ2-7, with a weak D call TRBD2 (6 bases). The receptor comes from an adult who received the AZD1222 COVID-19 vaccine. The CDR3 reads CASSPGTFYEQYF. The DNA of the CDR3 is TGTGCCAGCAGCCCCGGGACTTTTTACGAGCAGTACTTC.